This entry lists 12 T cell receptor beta chains sequenced from one sample in a study of T-cell reconstitution after alpha-beta-depleted transplantation in children (dated by TCRdb to about 2016). According to the study, the label for this sample's treatment or condition signals: allogeneic hematopoietic cell transplantation with graft depleted of TCRalphabeta T cells and CD19 B cells. The library was generated by PCR. Sequencing used an Illumina HiSeq 2500. TCR library preparation used molecular barcoding, with unique molecular identifiers applied to normalize quantification of the TCRbeta repertoire. TCRdb handled the public reads itself, with Q25 trimming in fastp and clone calling in MiXCR, and kept productive beta chains. Each CDR3 protein appears once, grouped with its most common genes and DNA. Within this sample are around 580,000 distinct CDR3 sequences, with roughly 23% of them counted one time only. Clones ranked in the top ten supply 13% to 15% of the sample.

This specimen consisted of PBMCs, mostly from graft donor cells, obtained 360 days after TCRalphabeta/CD19-depleted stem cell transplant. All receptors come from a boy in the first two years of life who had a stem cell transplant for acute myeloid leukemia, so the T cells may come from the graft donor.

The J gene is TRBJ2-1, the V gene TRBV5-5, with 7 bases that match TRBD2. CDR1 is SGHKS, CDR2 YYEKEE, per germline (reference sequence). The CDR3 has 14 amino acids. V shed 4 bases, J shed 7 bases, and the junction held 8 bases outside the gene matches. The CDR3 bases are TGTGCCAGCAGCGGGCCGGGACTATCTAATGAGCAGTTCTTC. Residues: CASSGPGLSNEQFF.

This clonotype appeared a few times. This chain uses TRBV15 with TRBJ2-4; 9 bases map to TRBD1. Per germline, CDR1 LNHNV and CDR2 YYDKDF (reference sequence). This CDR3 is 14 amino acids long. J was trimmed by 9 bases and V by 1 base; bases with no gene match: 4. DNA of the CDR3: TGTGCCACCAGCAGAGGGACAGGGGTCGGCATTCAGTACTTC. Translating gives CATSRGTGVGIQYF.

At least ten counts were recorded for this clonotype. V gene TRBV5-6 combines with J gene TRBJ1-3; D not certain. The CDR3 extends over 15 amino acids. Trimming removed 4 bases at V and 3 bases at J, with 14 bases between. Germline-derived CDR1 and CDR2 are SGHDT and YYEEEE. The CDR3 protein is CASSLYAPVGNTIYF. In DNA form, the CDR3 reads TGTGCCAGCAGCCTCTATGCTCCAGTTGGAAACACCATATATTTT.

The chain couples TRBV28 to TRBJ2-3; D uncertain. V dropped 7 bases and J dropped 2 bases, with 7 bases sitting between them. Per the germline V gene, CDR1 is MDHEN and CDR2 is SYDVKM. This CDR3 is built from 12 residues. CDR3 region: CASNSDTDTQYF. The CDR3 DNA sequence: TGTGCCAGCAATTCAGACACAGATACGCAGTATTTT.

The chain has TRBV20-1 and TRBJ2-6; D perhaps matches TRBD1 (6 bases). The V and J ends lost 3 bases and 0 bases respectively, with 18 bases between them. CDR3 size: 18 residues. The germline CDR1 and CDR2 sequences are DFQATT and SNEGSKA (reference sequence). CDR3 bases: TGCAGTGCTAGGGACAGCCGCTTTCCCTACTCTGGGGCCAACGTCCTGACTTTC. The encoded protein is CSARDSRFPYSGANVLTF.

This clonotype was counted at least ten times. The genes are TRBV24-1 and TRBJ2-1, with no clear D. Germline loops: CDR1 KGHDR, CDR2 SFDVKD. V was pared by 3 bases and J by 8 bases, with 4 bases between. This CDR3 is built from 11 residues. The CDR3 here is CATSDGDEQFF. The DNA for the CDR3 is TGTGCCACCAGTGATGGTGATGAGCAGTTCTTC.

The chain carries TRBV25-1 and TRBJ1-2; 10 nucleotides match TRBD1. J gave up 2 bases and V 6 bases, and 9 bases lay outside the gene matches. CDR1 is MGHDK and CDR2 is SYGVNS in the germline V gene. The CDR3 is made up of 16 amino acids. CDR3 DNA sequence: TGTGCCAGCAGCGCGACAGGGGGCGAACTCAACTATGGCTACACCTTC. It is translated as CASSATGGELNYGYTF.

The count of this clonotype is one. The CDR3 sequence is CASSVEVVSYEQYF. In DNA form, the CDR3 reads TGTGCCAGCAGCGTAGAGGTTGTATCCTACGAGCAGTACTTC. The V call is TRBV9, the J call TRBJ2-7; no firm D call. The CDR3 sequence is 14 residues long. CDR1 and CDR2 from the germline V gene are SGDLS and YYNGEE. The V and J ends lost 0 bases and 1 base respectively, with 8 bases between them.

The CDR3 loop reads CASSKPGEVTRETQYF. The CDR3 region has the DNA TGTGCCAGCAGCAAACCAGGGGAGGTCACAAGAGAGACCCAGTACTTC. This chain joins TRBV7-9 and TRBJ2-5, with D possibly called TRBD1 or TRBD2 (6 bases each). The CDR3 runs 16 residues. Trimming left V 5 bases short and J 4 bases short, with 20 bases between. Germline CDR1 is SEHNR and CDR2 is FQNEAQ (reference sequence).

This clonotype was seen only a few times. V is TRBV5-1 and J is TRBJ2-7; 8 bases line up with TRBD1. This CDR3 is built from 14 residues. The V and J ends lost 1 base and 7 bases, in that order; junction bases with no gene match: 7. Germline-derived CDR1 and CDR2 are SGHRS and YFSETQ. In DNA, the CDR3 is TGCGCCAGCAGCTTGCAGGGGGCAGCAGAAGAGCAGTACTTC. Translating gives CASSLQGAAEEQYF.

This chain uses TRBV29-1 with TRBJ2-5, with TRBD1 matching over 11 bases. The CDR3 extends over 16 amino acids. V lost 3 bases, J lost 4 bases, and 10 bases stayed unmatched. Per germline, CDR1 SQVTM and CDR2 ANQGSEA. CDR3 amino acids: CSVDLGWGQGGETQYF. DNA of the CDR3: TGCAGCGTTGATTTAGGATGGGGACAGGGGGGAGAGACCCAGTACTTC.

This clonotype occurred many times. The V call is TRBV6-5, the J call TRBJ1-4; 8 nucleotides align to TRBD1. Trimming at V came to 3 bases and at J to 6 bases, leaving 6 bases not matched to a gene. CDR1 and CDR2 (germline): MNHEY, SVGAGI. CDR3 length equals 15 residues. The CDR3 DNA reads TGTGCCAGCAGTTATGGGGGACAGGCACATGAAAAACTGTTTTTT. It encodes CASSYGGQAHEKLFF.